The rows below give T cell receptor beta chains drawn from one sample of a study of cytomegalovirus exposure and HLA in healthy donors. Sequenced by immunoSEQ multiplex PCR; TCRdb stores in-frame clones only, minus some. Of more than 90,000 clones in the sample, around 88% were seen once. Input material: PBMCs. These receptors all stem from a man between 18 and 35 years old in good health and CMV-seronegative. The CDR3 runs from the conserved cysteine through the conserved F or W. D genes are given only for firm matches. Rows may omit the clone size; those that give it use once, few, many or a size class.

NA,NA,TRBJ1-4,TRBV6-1,TGTGCCAGCAAATTTGTAACGGAGGATGAAAAACTGTTTTTT,CASKFVTEDEKLFF
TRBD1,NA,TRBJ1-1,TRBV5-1,TGCGCCAGCAGCTTGGATCGTGGACAGGTGCTTGAAGCTTTCTTT,CASSLDRGQVLEAFF
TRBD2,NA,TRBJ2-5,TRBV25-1,TGTGCCAGCAGTTCCACGTCGACTAGCGGGGAAGAGACCCAGTACTTC,CASSSTSTSGEETQYF
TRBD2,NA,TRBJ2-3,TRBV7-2,TGTGCCAGCCAACGGGAGGGCCGGAAAGATACGCAGTATTTT,CASQREGRKDTQYF
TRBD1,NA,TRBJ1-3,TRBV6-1,TGTGCCAGCAGTGCGACGGGACAGGGATTTGGAAACACCATATATTTT,CASSATGQGFGNTIYF
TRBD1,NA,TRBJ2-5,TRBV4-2,TGTGCCAGCAGCCCGTCATCGACAGGGTTGGAAGAGACCCAGTACTTC,CASSPSSTGLEETQYF
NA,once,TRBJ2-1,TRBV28,TGTGCCAGCAACCCAGGTGGGTGGAAGAGCTCCTACAATGAGCAGTTCTTC,CASNPGGWKSSYNEQFF
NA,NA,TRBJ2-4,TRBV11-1,TGTGCCAGCGGGAGCTGGCGGGGAAACATTCAGTACTTC,CASGSWRGNIQYF
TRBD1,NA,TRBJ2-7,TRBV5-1,TGCGCCAGCAGTCTGACAGGGAGCTCCTACGAGCAGTACTTC,CASSLTGSSYEQYF
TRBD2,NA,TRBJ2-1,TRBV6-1,TGTGCCAGCAGTGGGGGTAGCGGGGCCTACAATGAGCAGTTCTTC,CASSGGSGAYNEQFF
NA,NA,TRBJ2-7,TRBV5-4,TGTGCCAGCAGCTCGCAACTCGGACAAGGGTTTCACGAGCAGTACTTC,CASSSQLGQGFHEQYF
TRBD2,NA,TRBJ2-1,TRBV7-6,TGTGCCAGCAGCCCGAGGGGGACTAGCGGGAGAAATGAGCAGTTCTTC,CASSPRGTSGRNEQFF
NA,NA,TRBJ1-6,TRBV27,TGTGCCAGCAGTTTACCGTATTCACCCCTCCACTTT,CASSLPYSPLHF
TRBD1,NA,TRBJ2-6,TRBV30,TGTGCCGGCACGGGCCCAACAGGGGTCTCCCCGAGTACTACTGGGGCCAACGTCCTGACTTTC,CAGTGPTGVSPSTTGANVLTF
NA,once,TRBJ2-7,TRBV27,TGTGCCAGCAGTTTGGCCCCCTCCTACGAGCAGTACTTC,CASSLAPSYEQYF
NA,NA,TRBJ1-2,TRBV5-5,TGTGCCAGCAGCTTGGAGGGGTCCGCCTATGGCTACACCTTC,CASSLEGSAYGYTF
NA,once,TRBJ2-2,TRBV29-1,TGCAGCGTTTGGGGGGATACGAACACCGGGGAGCTGTTTTTT,CSVWGDTNTGELFF
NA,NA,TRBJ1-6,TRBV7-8,TGTGCCAGCAGCTCGTACAGGGCCAATAATTCACCCCTCCACTTT,CASSSYRANNSPLHF
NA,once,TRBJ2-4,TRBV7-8,TGTGCCAGCAGCTTATTCGGTCTTTTGCAGGAAAACATTCAGTACTTC,CASSLFGLLQENIQYF
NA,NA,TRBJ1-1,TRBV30,TGTGCCTGGACTCCTCTGGGAGCGAACACTGAAGCTTTCTTT,CAWTPLGANTEAFF
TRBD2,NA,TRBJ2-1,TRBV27,TGTGCCAGCAGTTTATCTAGCGGGACCCCCCGGGAGCAGTTCTTC,CASSLSSGTPREQFF
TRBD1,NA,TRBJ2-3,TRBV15,TGTGCCACCAGCAGAGCTGGGACAGGGAAAGATACGCAGTATTTT,CATSRAGTGKDTQYF
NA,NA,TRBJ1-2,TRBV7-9,TGTGCCAGCAGCTTATGGCAGGCCCGAGCTAACTATGGCTACACCTTC,CASSLWQARANYGYTF
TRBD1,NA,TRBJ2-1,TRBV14,TGTGCCAGCAGCCACGGACAGGGGGTTTCTGAGCAGTTCTTC,CASSHGQGVSEQFF
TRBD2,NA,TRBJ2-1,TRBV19,TGTGCCAGTAGTCCTGGACTAGCGATTTCCTGGCAGTTCTTC,CASSPGLAISWQFF